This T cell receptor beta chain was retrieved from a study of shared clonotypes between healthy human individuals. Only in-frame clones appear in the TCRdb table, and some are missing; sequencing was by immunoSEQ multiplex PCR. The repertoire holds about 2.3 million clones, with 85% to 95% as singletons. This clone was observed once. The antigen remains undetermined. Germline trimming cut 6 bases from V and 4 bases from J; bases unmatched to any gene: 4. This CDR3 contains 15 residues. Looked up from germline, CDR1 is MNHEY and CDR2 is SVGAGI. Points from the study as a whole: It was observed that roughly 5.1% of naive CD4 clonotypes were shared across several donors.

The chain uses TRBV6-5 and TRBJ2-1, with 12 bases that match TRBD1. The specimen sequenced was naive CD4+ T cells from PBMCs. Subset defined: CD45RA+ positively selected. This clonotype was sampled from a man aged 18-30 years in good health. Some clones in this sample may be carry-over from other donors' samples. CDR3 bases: TGTGCCAGCAGCCCGGGACAGGGGGCGTACAATGAGCAGTTCTTC. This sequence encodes CASSPGQGAYNEQFF.